The 13 T cell receptor beta chains reported below all come from one sample, sequenced in a study of human T cells and chemical hapten exposure. TCRdb redid the calling of the RACE reads with MiXCR, one entry per CDR3 protein. The sample records 380,000 or so distinct CDR3 sequences, about 4.8% being singletons. The sample's time point: patch test 1, 2 weeks after DPC sensitization. Treatment specified: therapeutic diphenylcyclopropenone sensitization with weekly scalp DPC. Sequencing used whole blood, obtained in connection with sensitization to the hapten diphenylcyclopropenone (DPC). The receptors derive from a woman between 45 and 60 years old with alopecia areata. Some clones in this sample may be carry-over from other donors' samples.

This clonotype was counted at least ten times. V gene TRBV2 combines with J gene TRBJ1-1; 8 nucleotides line up with TRBD1. Germline CDR1 and CDR2: SNHLY and FYNNEI. V shed 6 bases, J shed 3 bases, and the junction held 6 bases outside the gene matches. The CDR3 is 14 residues long. The CDR3 sequence: CASSGGQGDTEAFF. The CDR3 DNA sequence: TGTGCCAGCAGCGGAGGACAGGGAGACACTGAAGCTTTCTTT.

This clonotype has ten or more counts. The chain combines TRBV10-3 with TRBJ1-5, with a tentative D call TRBD1 (5 bases). The germline gives CDR1 ENHRY, CDR2 SYGVKD. V lost 2 bases and J lost 1, with 9 bases in between. The CDR3 totals 15 residues. The CDR3 spells CAISEGKGSNQPQHF. The CDR3, as DNA: TGTGCCATCAGTGAGGGTAAGGGGAGCAATCAGCCCCAGCATTTT.

The chain is built from TRBV5-1 and TRBJ2-7; the D is unclear. Trimming stripped 4 bases from V and 2 bases from J, with 10 bases between. CDR3 length equals 13 residues. The germline V gene encodes CDR1 SGHRS and CDR2 YFSETQ. CDR3 region: CASSISSAYEQYF. The CDR3 DNA is TGCGCCAGCAGCATTAGCTCAGCCTACGAGCAGTACTTC.

This clonotype was detected ten times or more. This rearrangement joins TRBV20-1 to TRBJ1-5, with 7 bases matching TRBD1. CDR1 is DFQATT, CDR2 SNEGSKA, per germline (reference sequence). This CDR3 has 16 amino acids. The V segment lost 3 bases and the J segment 7 bases; nucleotides outside the gene matches: 15. The CDR3: CSARPPAGGGGQPQHF. The CDR3 DNA follows: TGCAGTGCTAGGCCTCCCGCAGGGGGTGGGGGCCAGCCCCAGCATTTT.

This clonotype turned up a few times. Here the CDR3 reads CASSPLGPGPTEAFF. CDR3 DNA sequence: TGTGCCAGCAGTCCCTTGGGGCCGGGGCCCACTGAAGCTTTCTTT. V usage is TRBV3-1 and J usage is TRBJ1-1; possible D gene TRBD1, 5 bases. The CDR3 covers 15 residues. Germline lookup yields CDR1 LGHDT and CDR2 YNNKEL (reference sequence). The V end lost 6 bases, the J end lost 4 bases, and 18 bases lay between the germline ends.

This clonotype was seen repeatedly, ten times or more. This chain joins TRBV28 and TRBJ2-1; TRBD2 agrees at 10 bases. CDR1 and CDR2 (germline): MDHEN, SYDVKM. The CDR3 consists of 14 residues. V lost 6 bases to trimming and J lost 10 bases; unmatched junction nucleotides: 9. This chain's CDR3 is CASSPSGRAREQFF. CDR3 in DNA: TGTGCCAGCAGCCCGAGCGGGAGGGCCAGGGAGCAGTTCTTC.

This clonotype was found many times. The V gene is TRBV25-1, the J gene TRBJ2-1, with D unclear. Per germline, CDR1 MGHDK and CDR2 SYGVNS. The CDR3 has 12 residues. Trimming removed 3 bases from V and 8 bases from J, with 8 bases in between. As DNA, the CDR3 is TGTGCCAGCAGTGATACTATCTATGAGCAGTTCTTC. Translated: CASSDTIYEQFF.

The sample holds a few counts of this clonotype. The chain employs TRBV19 and TRBJ1-5; TRBD1 matches at 12 bases. After removal of 5 bases from V and 6 bases from J, the junction contained 8 bases not matched to a gene. The CDR3 totals 16 residues. CDR1 is LNHDA, CDR2 SQIVND, per germline (reference sequence). This chain's CDR3 is CASSPRGQGAIQPQHF. The CDR3 DNA sequence: TGTGCCAGTAGTCCCCGGGGACAGGGGGCGATTCAGCCCCAGCATTTT.

This clonotype was observed at least ten times. The chain links TRBV7-2 to TRBJ2-5; D is perhaps TRBD2 (6 bases). The germline V and J ends were trimmed by 5 bases and 5 bases, with 18 bases remaining between them. Germline CDR1 and CDR2: SGHTA and FQGNSA. CDR3 size: 15 residues. CDR3 amino acids: CASSEQTSVGETQYF. The CDR3 DNA is TGTGCCAGCAGCGAGCAGACTAGTGTAGGGGAGACCCAGTACTTC.

Many counts were recorded for this clonotype. The genes are TRBV2 and TRBJ1-1; tentatively, D is TRBD1 (5 bases). This CDR3 is built from 13 residues. Trimming cost V 11 bases and J 4 bases, with 17 bases left between them. Germline assignment: CDR1 SNHLY and CDR2 FYNNEI. The CDR3 sequence is CADKRQLGTEAFF. CDR3 sequence (DNA): TGTGCCGACAAGAGACAGCTTGGCACTGAAGCTTTCTTT.

There are many counts of this clonotype. V usage is TRBV30 and J usage is TRBJ1-2; D uncertain. CDR1 is GTSNPN, CDR2 SVGIG, per germline (reference sequence). V was clipped by 0 bases and J by 2 bases, with 7 bases between them. This CDR3 contains 13 residues. CDR3 nucleotide sequence: TGTGCCTGGAGTGTACACGGAAACTATGGCTACACCTTC. It specifies CAWSVHGNYGYTF.

This clonotype appeared many times. The rearrangement links TRBV5-6 to TRBJ2-3; D perhaps matches TRBD2 (5 bases). Germline CDR1 and CDR2: SGHDT and YYEEEE. The ends were cut back, 0 bases at V and 5 bases at J, with 19 bases in the middle. The length of the CDR3 is 17 residues. As DNA, the CDR3 is TGTGCCAGCAGCTTGGTAAGGACTGAAGCATCACTAGATACGCAGTATTTT. Protein product: CASSLVRTEASLDTQYF.

The chain links TRBV2 to TRBJ2-4; D gene unclear. CDR1 is SNHLY and CDR2 is FYNNEI in the germline V gene. The CDR3 spans 14 residues. Trimming took 3 bases from V and 0 from J, leaving 6 bases between them. The CDR3 protein is CASSDHLAKNIQYF. The CDR3 coding sequence is TGTGCCAGCAGTGACCACCTAGCCAAAAACATTCAGTACTTC.